Sequencing of this T cell receptor beta chain was carried out in a study of vaccination and CD4 T cells after COVID-19. Study details: Sampling after COVID took place at a median of 101 days (range 35 to 161) following diagnosis. Post-vaccine specimens were obtained a median approximately 70 days after dose two (range 14 to 241).

Broader study findings: Among convalescent patients, a median roughly 88% of reactive clones emerged only after vaccination.

Treatment: approximately nine-day PBMC culture with coronavirus spike peptide pools or control peptides (ViraFEST assay). Harvesting of the unexposed donor's CD4+ T cells predated the COVID-19 pandemic (2011-2018). Cultures of PBMCs, roughly 2.1 million per well, were set up with roughly 9.5 IU/ml IL-2 and roughly 10 ug/ml peptide pools. Cultured CD4+ T cells had their DNA profiled by the Oncomine TCR Beta short-read assay. TCRdb reprocessed the PCR reads via MiXCR and lists one record per CDR3 protein. Of about 5,900 distinct CDR3 sequences in the sample, about a third were seen once. Of note for this clonotype: Its target is unknown.

Sequencing was done on a sample of CD4+ T cells from blood, cultured in vitro. The clonotype comes from a human donor in good health.

The DNA for the CDR3 is TGTGCCAGCAGAAGTGGACAGGGAGACACAGATACGCAGTATTTT. It codes for CASRSGQGDTDTQYF. The J gene is TRBJ2-3, the V gene TRBV6-1; 8 bases align to TRBD1. The CDR3 covers 15 residues. From germline, CDR1 is MNHNS and CDR2 SASEGT. V lost 6 bases and J lost 2; bases outside the gene matches: 7.